One T cell receptor (beta chain) is described in this entry. These data belong to a study of blood T cell repertoires in COVID-19. Study as a whole: Material from acute and convalescent COVID-19 was sourced from the United States, Italy and Spain. PBMCs, B-cell-depleted T cells, or T cells provided the cDNA or gDNA that made up the material.

Trimming removed 4 bases at V and 5 bases at J, with 15 bases between. The length of the CDR3 is 14 residues. In the original processing: Nucleated cell number was recorded as an estimate derived from reference gene primer amplification. The protocol was immunoSEQ multiplex PCR, while the TCRdb copy is restricted to in-frame clones and leaves out a portion. V and J calls and clone size come straight from that table; D and trimming were deduced from the DNA. The sample includes 70,000 to 85,000 clones, roughly nine tenths of them seen just once. Sequencing used peripheral blood. The chain employs TRBV5-3 and TRBJ2-5; weak D call: TRBD2 (5 bases). TRBV5-3 belongs to the ORF category, with a function that is uncertain. The TCR was taken from a human donor in a cohort sampled during active COVID-19. CDR3 nucleotide sequence: TGTGCCAGAAGCATCGAGACTACCCGGGAGACCCAGTACTTC. It codes for CARSIETTRETQYF.